The 31 T cell receptor beta chains reported below all come from one sample, sequenced in a study of cytomegalovirus exposure and HLA in healthy donors. TCRdb keeps only in-frame clones here, not all; method: immunoSEQ multiplex PCR. The profile covers some 150,000 clones, with roughly 87% appearing a single time and around 9% taken by the ten largest. Sequencing input: PBMCs. Receptor source: a woman between 18 and 29 years old in good health and CMV-seropositive.

The chain employs TRBV7-2 and TRBJ2-3; TRBD1 might be the D (6 bases). Germline CDR1 SGHTA, CDR2 FQGNSA. V lost 2 bases and J 5 bases, leaving 11 bases between the germline ends. This CDR3 contains 14 residues. The CDR3: CASSLQGFRDTQYF. Written as DNA, the CDR3 is TGTGCCAGCAGCTTACAGGGGTTTCGAGATACGCAGTATTTT.

This rearrangement joins TRBV5-4 to TRBJ2-1, with 9 bases identical to TRBD1. Germline CDR1 is SGHNT and CDR2 is YYREEE (reference sequence). The CDR3 covers 16 residues. Trimming took 7 bases from V and 7 from J; bases not matched to a gene: 15. CDR3 protein: CASAPYTGTGYNEQFF. In nucleotides, the CDR3 is TGTGCCAGCGCACCCTACACCGGGACAGGGTATAATGAGCAGTTCTTC.

V gene TRBV9 combines with J gene TRBJ2-3; D uncertain. This CDR3 contains 12 residues. V shed 3 bases and J shed 6 bases, with 8 bases lying between them. Germline CDR1 SGDLS, CDR2 YYNGEE. CDR3 region: CASSDHSDTQYF. The CDR3, as DNA: TGTGCCAGCAGCGACCACTCTGATACGCAGTATTTT.

This chain joins TRBV18 and TRBJ2-1; D gene uncertain. V was trimmed by 3 bases and J by 8 bases, leaving 11 bases between them. CDR1 and CDR2 (germline): KGHSH, LQKENI. The CDR3 runs to 13 residues. CDR3 sequence: CASSPLNSDEQFF. The CDR3 nucleotides are TGTGCCAGCTCACCGTTAAATAGTGATGAGCAGTTCTTC.

This rearrangement joins TRBV9 to TRBJ2-7; the match to TRBD2 covers 9 bases. The germline gives CDR1 SGDLS, CDR2 YYNGEE. CDR3 size: 15 residues. The J segment lost 3 bases and the V segment lost 0 bases, leaving 4 bases of the junction unmatched. DNA for the CDR3: TGTGCCAGCAGCGTAGGCGGTAGCGGGGGCTACGAGCAGTACTTC. Amino acid sequence: CASSVGGSGGYEQYF.

The CDR3 nucleotides are TGTGCCAGCAGCGTAGGCTTGGAACGGGATTCACCCCTCCACTTT. This translates into CASSVGLERDSPLHF. The chain recombines TRBV9 with TRBJ1-6; no definite D call. Trimming cost V 0 bases and J 8 bases, with 12 bases left between them. CDR3 length equals 15 residues. The germline CDR1 and CDR2 sequences are SGDLS and YYNGEE.

This clone was observed a single time. This chain joins TRBV6-1 and TRBJ2-7; D perhaps matches TRBD2 (6 bases). Germline V CDR1 and CDR2: MNHNS, SASEGT. Deletions cut 6 bases from V and 3 bases from J, with 18 bases between. The CDR3 is 15 residues long. The CDR3 loop reads CASRGGNTLLYEQYF. The CDR3 DNA sequence: TGTGCCAGCAGGGGCGGGAATACTTTACTCTACGAGCAGTACTTC.

The chain links TRBV19 to TRBJ2-2, with D perhaps TRBD1 (5 bases). The length of the CDR3 is 15 residues. With 4 bases removed from V and 1 base from J, the gap between germline ends came to 10 bases. Germline V gives CDR1 LNHDA, CDR2 SQIVND (reference sequence). The CDR3 coding sequence is TGTGCCAGTAGTAGGGGCCAGAAGAACACCGGGGAGCTGTTTTTT. It specifies CASSRGQKNTGELFF. The full variable domain, rest sourced from reference TRBV19 and TRBJ2-2, is DGGITQSPKYLFRKEGQNVTLSCEQNLNHDAMYWYRQDPGQGLRLIYYSQIVNDFQKGDIAEGYSVSREKKESFPLTVTSAQKNPTAFYLCASSRGQKNTGELFFGEGSRLTVL.

The chain carries TRBV7-2 and TRBJ1-1; no definite D call. This CDR3 is built from 15 residues. V lost 1 base, J lost 3 bases, and 12 bases lay in between. Germline CDR1 and CDR2: SGHTA and FQGNSA. CDR3 in amino acids: CASSLGGGSYTEAFF. CDR3 DNA: TGTGCCAGCAGCTTAGGTGGCGGCAGCTACACTGAAGCTTTCTTT. Drawing the rest from reference TRBV7-2 and TRBJ1-1, the complete variable domain is GAGVSQSPSNKVTEKGKDVELRCDPISGHTALYWYRQSLGQGLEFLIYFQGNSAPDKSGLPSDRFSAERTGGSVSTLTIQRTQQEDSAVYLCASSLGGGSYTEAFFGQGTRLTVV.

The rearrangement joins TRBV2 to TRBJ2-3, with 14 bases lining up with TRBD2. CDR1 is SNHLY and CDR2 is FYNNEI in the germline V gene. This CDR3 region has 17 residues. V lost 8 bases and J lost 4; bases outside the gene matches: 11. DNA for the CDR3: TGTGCCAGCCCCGGGACTAGCGGGGGATTTCGTCCAGATACGCAGTATTTT. Residues: CASPGTSGGFRPDTQYF.

The chain combines TRBV5-8 with TRBJ2-1; 9 positions match TRBD2. The ends lost 2 bases at V and 9 bases at J; junction bases unmatched: 9. Germline V CDR1 and CDR2: SGHTS, YDEGEE. This CDR3 region has 15 residues. CDR3 in DNA: TGTGCCAGCAGCTTCCGGCGGGGGGGGCACTCTGAGCAGTTCTTC. Its translation is CASSFRRGGHSEQFF.

The chain uses TRBV5-1 and TRBJ2-3, with D unclear. Germline values: CDR1 SGHRS, CDR2 YFSETQ. Trimming cost V 1 base and J 3 bases, with 6 bases left between them. This CDR3 spans 13 amino acids. The CDR3 spells CASSLLLTDTQYF. Written as DNA, the CDR3 is TGCGCCAGCAGCTTGCTTTTAACAGATACGCAGTATTTT.

This rearrangement joins TRBV9 to TRBJ2-3; 7 bases match TRBD1. Trimming cost V 2 bases and J 4 bases; bases outside gene matches: 7. This CDR3 has 15 amino acids. The germline CDR1 and CDR2 sequences are SGDLS and YYNGEE. The CDR3 reads CASSVAPRGSDTQYF. The CDR3 DNA is TGTGCCAGCAGCGTGGCCCCCAGGGGGTCAGATACGCAGTATTTT.

The chain couples TRBV30 to TRBJ2-4; D gene unclear. Per germline, CDR1 GTSNPN and CDR2 SVGIG (reference sequence). This CDR3 comprises 14 residues. V lost 0 bases, J lost 0 bases, and 6 bases lay in between. CDR3 sequence reads: CAWSVRGAKNIQYF. The CDR3 nucleotides read TGTGCCTGGAGTGTACGAGGAGCCAAAAACATTCAGTACTTC.

This chain joins TRBV10-3 and TRBJ2-5, with a weak D call TRBD1 (6 bases). Germline CDR1 is ENHRY and CDR2 is SYGVKD. CDR3 length: 12 amino acids. The V gene lost 6 bases and the J gene lost 5 bases, with 10 bases spanning the gap. The CDR3 here is CAISEQGETQYF. The CDR3 DNA follows: TGTGCCATCAGCGAACAGGGTGAGACCCAGTACTTC.

The gene calls are TRBV15 and TRBJ2-1; a possible D gene is TRBD1 (6 bases). The V end was cut by 2 bases, the J end by 0 bases, with 14 bases between. CDR3 length: 17 residues. Per the germline V gene, CDR1 is LNHNV and CDR2 is YYDKDF (reference sequence). CDR3 in amino acids: CATSRFQGISSYNEQFF. The CDR3 DNA follows: TGTGCCACCAGCAGATTCCAGGGGATTAGCTCCTACAATGAGCAGTTCTTC.

V usage is TRBV7-3 and J usage is TRBJ2-3, with 12 nucleotides matching TRBD2. The CDR3 loop spans 16 amino acids. Trimming took 2 bases from V and 6 from J; bases not matched to a gene: 6. The V gene's germline CDR1 is SGHTA and CDR2 FQGTGA. CDR3 DNA: TGTGCCAGCAGCTTAGAGGGACTAGCGGGCTACGATACGCAGTATTTT. It specifies CASSLEGLAGYDTQYF.

The V call is TRBV9, the J call TRBJ2-7; the D gene is possibly TRBD1 (6 bases). The germline CDR1 and CDR2 sequences are SGDLS and YYNGEE. Trimming cost V 4 bases and J 4 bases, with 15 bases left between them. This CDR3 spans 14 amino acids. The CDR3 is CASSPVDRLYEQYF. CDR3 in DNA: TGTGCCAGCAGCCCAGTGGACAGATTATACGAGCAGTACTTC.

V gene TRBV27 combines with J gene TRBJ2-7, with 12 bases lining up with TRBD2. Germline CDR1 and CDR2: MNHEY and SMNVEV (reference sequence). CDR3 size: 16 residues. V was pared by 6 bases and J by 2 bases, with 8 bases of the junction left unmatched. The CDR3 coding sequence is TGTGCCAGCAGCCCCCTACTAGCGGGGGGACCCTACGAGCAGTACTTC. As protein: CASSPLLAGGPYEQYF.

CDR3 in amino acids: CASSQTSGVSEQYF. In DNA form, the CDR3 reads TGTGCCAGCAGCCAAACTAGCGGGGTATCCGAGCAGTACTTC. V usage is TRBV7-9 and J usage is TRBJ2-7, with TRBD2 identical over 10 bases. The germline CDR1 and CDR2 sequences are SEHNR and FQNEAQ (reference sequence). The CDR3 runs 14 residues. The V gene end was trimmed by 5 bases and the J gene end by 6 bases; junction bases not matched to a gene: 7.

The genes are TRBV7-2 and TRBJ2-7, with 9 bases aligning to TRBD1. The length of the CDR3 is 14 residues. J was trimmed by 2 bases and V by 4 bases; bases with no gene match: 3. The germline CDR1 and CDR2 sequences are SGHTA and FQGNSA. This CDR3 reads CASSWGQGTYEQYF. The CDR3 nucleotides are TGTGCCAGCAGCTGGGGACAGGGAACCTACGAGCAGTACTTC.

This sequence joins TRBV5-6 and TRBJ1-2; unclear D gene. In germline, CDR1 is SGHDT, CDR2 YYEEEE. The CDR3 has 12 residues. The germline V and J ends were trimmed by 1 base and 2 bases, with 3 bases remaining between them. The CDR3: CASSLLNYGYTF. In DNA form, the CDR3 reads TGTGCCAGCAGCTTGCTGAACTATGGCTACACCTTC. The complete variable domain, with remaining parts taken from reference TRBV5-6 and TRBJ1-2, reads DAGVTQSPTHLIKTRGQQVTLRCSPKSGHDTVSWYQQALGQGPQFIFQYYEEEERQRGNFPDRFSGHQFPNYSSELNVNALLLGDSALYLCASSLLNYGYTFGSGTRLTVV.

The chain couples TRBV2 to TRBJ2-7; maybe TRBD2 (5 bases). Germline-derived CDR1 and CDR2 are SNHLY and FYNNEI. CDR3 length: 14 amino acids. V lost 5 bases and J 2 bases, leaving 13 bases between the germline ends. CDR3 coding DNA: TGTGCCAGCAGTTCCCGGGGTAGCACCTACGAGCAGTACTTC. This translates into CASSSRGSTYEQYF.

Here the CDR3 DNA reads TGTGCCAGCAGCCTCACAGATAATCAGCCCCAGCATTTT. It is translated as CASSLTDNQPQHF. The chain joins TRBV7-2 to TRBJ1-5; D uncertain. This CDR3 spans 13 amino acids. Per the germline V gene, CDR1 is SGHTA and CDR2 is FQGNSA. V was cut by 5 bases and J by 4 bases, with 9 bases left in between.

This clone was detected once. CDR3 bases: TGTGCCAGCAGTGATTCCCCTTTACTAGCGGGCTCCTACGAGCAGTACTTC. Translating gives CASSDSPLLAGSYEQYF. The chain is built from TRBV2 and TRBJ2-7, with 9 bases fitting TRBD2. Germline CDR1 SNHLY, CDR2 FYNNEI. The trim removed 3 bases at V and 0 bases at J, leaving 9 bases unmatched. This CDR3 has 17 amino acids.

The V gene is TRBV27, the J gene TRBJ2-7; 9 nucleotides match TRBD2. V shed 2 bases, J shed 1 base, and the junction held 3 bases outside the gene matches. This CDR3 is 15 amino acids long. Germline CDR1 reads MNHEY; CDR2 reads SMNVEV (reference sequence). CDR3 in amino acids: CASSLAGGASYEQYF. The CDR3 DNA reads as TGTGCCAGCAGTTTAGCGGGGGGGGCGTCCTACGAGCAGTACTTC.

The chain combines TRBV6-6 with TRBJ1-6; a possible D gene is TRBD1 (6 bases). Germline V gene data show CDR1 as MNHNY and CDR2 as SVGAGI (reference sequence). This CDR3 is 14 amino acids long. The V gene lost 2 bases and the J gene lost 7 bases, with 9 bases spanning the gap. CDR3 in amino acids: CASSYPQGNSPLHF. CDR3 in DNA: TGTGCCAGCAGTTACCCCCAGGGGAATTCACCCCTCCACTTT.

CDR3 nucleotides: TGTGCCAGCAGCTTGGCTAGCGGGGAAAGCACAGATACGCAGTATTTT. It is translated as CASSLASGESTDTQYF. The chain employs TRBV5-6 and TRBJ2-3; 9 nucleotides match TRBD2. CDR1 is SGHDT, CDR2 YYEEEE, per germline. The CDR3 is 16 residues long. J lost 0 bases, V lost 0 bases, and 2 bases had no gene match.

The V and J genes are TRBV30 and TRBJ2-7, with a possible D match to TRBD1 (5 bases). Trimming left V 3 bases short and J 0 bases short, with 9 bases between. The CDR3 spans 13 residues. The germline V gene encodes CDR1 GTSNPN and CDR2 SVGIG (reference sequence). The CDR3 loop is CAWRQAVSYEQYF. DNA for the CDR3: TGTGCCTGGAGACAGGCCGTCTCCTACGAGCAGTACTTC.

The V and J genes are TRBV28 and TRBJ1-2, with D possibly TRBD1 on 6 matching bases. CDR3 size: 14 residues. Germline CDR1 reads MDHEN; CDR2 reads SYDVKM. Trimming took off 5 bases at V and 7 bases at J, with 17 bases between the two ends. CDR3 DNA: TGTGCCAGCAGTAACTCTCGCGGGGGCGCTGGCTACACCTTC. Its protein product is CASSNSRGGAGYTF.

V gene TRBV7-2 combines with J gene TRBJ1-6, with D unclear. In germline, CDR1 is SGHTA, CDR2 FQGNSA. This CDR3 comprises 15 residues. The V gene lost 1 base and the J gene lost 6 bases, with 10 bases spanning the gap. For the CDR3, the DNA is TGTGCCAGCAGCTTAGGGCTGTCTCCTAATTCACCCCTCCACTTT. It codes for CASSLGLSPNSPLHF.